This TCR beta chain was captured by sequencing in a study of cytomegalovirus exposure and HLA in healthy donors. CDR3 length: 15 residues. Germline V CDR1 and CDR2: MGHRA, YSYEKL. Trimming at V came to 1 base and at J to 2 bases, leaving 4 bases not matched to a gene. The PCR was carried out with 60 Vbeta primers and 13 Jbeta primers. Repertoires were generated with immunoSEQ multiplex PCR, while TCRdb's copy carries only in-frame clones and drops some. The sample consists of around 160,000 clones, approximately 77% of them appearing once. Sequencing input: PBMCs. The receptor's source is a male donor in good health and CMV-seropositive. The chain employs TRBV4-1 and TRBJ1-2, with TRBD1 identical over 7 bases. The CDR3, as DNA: TGCGCCAGCAGCCAAGGGGCAGGGGGAAACTATGGCTACACCTTC. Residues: CASSQGAGGNYGYTF.